This TCR beta chain comes out of a study of T cell changes during pregnancy in multiple sclerosis. Germline V gene data show CDR1 as SQVTM and CDR2 as ANQGSEA. This CDR3 spans 13 amino acids. V lost 3 bases, J lost 4 bases, and 5 bases stayed unmatched. The assay was immunoSEQ multiplex PCR, and TCRdb's table has in-frame clones only and misses some. The table has over 70,000 clones, roughly 93% seen once. This receptor was taken from a female donor with multiple sclerosis, enrolled in a pregnancy study. The V and J genes are TRBV29-1 and TRBJ1-2; TRBD1 agrees at 7 bases. The material was peripheral blood, obtained in the third trimester of pregnancy. CDR3 sequence reads: CSVDKGQSYGYTF. Written as DNA, the CDR3 is TGCAGCGTTGATAAGGGACAGTCCTATGGCTACACCTTC.